The 21 T cell receptor beta chains below all came from one sample that was sequenced in a study of a mutant IDH1 vaccine in newly diagnosed glioma. The time point here: week 11, during vaccination. All doses held 300 ug of mutant IDH1 20-mer peptide, with topical imiquimod. No antigens are known for them. Clones were read by immunoSEQ multiplex PCR, and TCRdb kept only the in-frame ones, dropping some. The sample has about 40,000 clones, roughly 84% seen once. The sequencing used PBMCs, collected from a glioma patient whose treatment included an IDH1 peptide vaccine. Every receptor here comes from a man aged 35-49 years with glioma.

The CDR3 loop is CASSQGADGEQYF. The CDR3 DNA follows: TGCGCCAGCAGCCAGGGGGCGGACGGCGAGCAGTACTTC. The genes are TRBV4-1 and TRBJ2-7; D may be TRBD1 (6 bases). The germline CDR1 and CDR2 sequences are MGHRA and YSYEKL. The CDR3 has 13 residues. V lost 3 bases and J 6 bases, leaving 12 bases between the germline ends.

The V gene is TRBV2, the J gene TRBJ1-2; maybe TRBD1 (6 bases). This CDR3 region has 14 residues. Germline V gene lookup returns CDR1 SNHLY and CDR2 FYNNEI. The V end lost 6 bases, the J end lost 1 base, and 12 bases lay between the germline ends. This CDR3 reads CASRQGFSNYGYTF. CDR3 DNA: TGTGCCAGCAGACAGGGTTTTAGTAACTATGGCTACACCTTC.

The chain carries TRBV6-5 and TRBJ1-4; D is unresolved. CDR1 MNHEY and CDR2 SVGAGI come from the germline V gene. The V and J ends lost 7 bases and 0 bases respectively, with 9 bases between them. The CDR3 runs 14 residues. CDR3 sequence (DNA): TGTGCCAGCACCAGCGCAGCAACTAATGAAAAACTGTTTTTT. Protein sequence: CASTSAATNEKLFF.

The chain links TRBV27 to TRBJ2-1; 9 bases line up with TRBD1. This CDR3 is built from 16 residues. Germline values: CDR1 MNHEY, CDR2 SMNVEV (reference sequence). V lost 6 bases, J lost 7 bases, and 13 bases stayed unmatched. The CDR3 nucleotides are TGTGCCAGCAGCTGGGACAGGGCTGATTACCGGAATGAGCAGTTCTTC. Residues: CASSWDRADYRNEQFF.

This clone has just a few counts. V usage is TRBV28 and J usage is TRBJ2-7; a possible D gene is TRBD1 (5 bases). Trimming removed 3 bases from V and 0 bases from J, with 9 bases in between. The CDR3 consists of 14 residues. Germline CDR1 MDHEN, CDR2 SYDVKM. The CDR3 protein is CASSFVGPSYEQYF. Written as DNA, the CDR3 is TGTGCCAGCAGTTTTGTGGGGCCCTCCTACGAGCAGTACTTC.

CDR3 region: CASSPRKGTYNEQFF. In nucleotides, the CDR3 is TGTGCCAGCTCACCAAGAAAGGGTACCTACAATGAGCAGTTCTTC. This chain connects TRBV18 to TRBJ2-1; no definite D call. From germline, CDR1 is KGHSH and CDR2 LQKENI. The CDR3 contains 15 residues. The ends were cut back, 2 bases at V and 2 bases at J, with 10 bases in the middle.

This clone was observed once. The rearrangement links TRBV29-1 to TRBJ2-5; perhaps TRBD1 as D (5 bases). CDR3 length: 14 amino acids. The germline gives CDR1 SQVTM, CDR2 ANQGSEA. With 2 bases removed from V and 4 bases from J, the gap between germline ends came to 14 bases. The CDR3, as DNA: TGCAGCGTTGAAACACAGGATTTAGGAGAGACCCAGTACTTC. This sequence encodes CSVETQDLGETQYF. The full variable domain, its missing parts supplied by reference TRBV29-1 and TRBJ2-5, is SAVISQKPSRDICQRGTSLTIQCQVDSQVTMMFWYRQQPGQSLTLIATANQGSEATYESGFVIDKFPISRPNLTFSTLTVSNMSPEDSSIYLCSVETQDLGETQYFGPGTRLLVL.

The genes are TRBV5-1 and TRBJ2-1, with D maybe TRBD2 (5 bases). The V gene's germline CDR1 is SGHRS and CDR2 YFSETQ. V was cut by 6 bases and J by 6 bases, with 25 bases left in between. The length of the CDR3 is 17 residues. This CDR3 is CASNPVTGLRQRNEQFF. CDR3 coding DNA: TGCGCCAGCAACCCCGTCACGGGGTTGCGCCAACGCAATGAGCAGTTCTTC.

The CDR3 reads CASSPLAGQPYNEQFF. The CDR3 bases are TGTGCCAGCAGCCCGCTAGCGGGCCAACCTTACAATGAGCAGTTCTTC. The V and J genes are TRBV7-8 and TRBJ2-1; 8 nucleotides line up with TRBD2. Germline V gene data show CDR1 as SGHVS and CDR2 as FQNEAQ. With V trimmed by 5 bases and J by 4 bases, 10 bases remained unmatched. The CDR3 runs to 16 residues.

This sequence joins TRBV11-2 and TRBJ1-2, with 7 bases aligning to TRBD1. CDR1 is SGHAT, CDR2 FQNNGV, per germline. The V segment lost 1 base and the J segment 8 bases; nucleotides outside the gene matches: 10. CDR3 length: 15 amino acids. The CDR3 DNA reads TGTGCCAGCAGCTTAGCCCTGACAGGGTTCGGCGGCTACACCTTC. Protein: CASSLALTGFGGYTF.

This clone turned up a few times. The rearrangement joins TRBV6-5 to TRBJ2-1, with TRBD2 matching over 7 bases. CDR3 length: 16 amino acids. CDR1 MNHEY and CDR2 SVGAGI come from the germline V gene. The V segment lost 2 bases and the J segment 9 bases; nucleotides outside the gene matches: 13. CDR3 sequence reads: CASSYGGGGMHREQFF. The CDR3 DNA sequence: TGTGCCAGCAGTTACGGTGGGGGAGGGATGCACCGTGAGCAGTTCTTC.

This chain joins TRBV6-5 and TRBJ1-2; D not resolved. The CDR3 is made up of 13 amino acids. Trimming removed 7 bases from V and 0 bases from J, with 9 bases in between. In germline, CDR1 is MNHEY, CDR2 SVGAGI. Here the CDR3 reads CASTPASNYGYTF. In nucleotides, the CDR3 is TGTGCCAGCACCCCTGCCTCTAACTATGGCTACACCTTC.

This sequence joins TRBV19 and TRBJ2-5; possible D gene TRBD1, 8 bases. This CDR3 is 13 amino acids long. Germline V gives CDR1 LNHDA, CDR2 SQIVND (reference sequence). V dropped 9 bases and J dropped 5 bases, with 16 bases sitting between them. The CDR3 region has the DNA TGTGCCAGCGGACAACAGGGGGGGGAGACCCAGTACTTC. This encodes CASGQQGGETQYF.

This clone was observed a few times. In DNA, the CDR3 is TGTGCCAGCAATCCTTCGGTAGCAGCAGATACGCAGTATTTT. Encoded protein: CASNPSVAADTQYF. This rearrangement joins TRBV6-1 to TRBJ2-3; no reliable D call. This CDR3 contains 14 residues. Trimming pared 7 bases from V and 4 bases from J, leaving 15 bases between. Germline V gives CDR1 MNHNS, CDR2 SASEGT.

The chain couples TRBV5-1 to TRBJ1-2; TRBD1 is a possible D gene (5 bases). Trimming left V 1 base short and J 8 bases short, with 9 bases between. CDR3 size: 12 residues. Germline V gene data show CDR1 as SGHRS and CDR2 as YFSETQ. CDR3 sequence (DNA): TGCGCCAGCAGCTTGTCAGGGTTAGGCTACACCTTC. Protein: CASSLSGLGYTF.

This clone showed up just a few times. V usage is TRBV6-5 and J usage is TRBJ2-7; weak D call: TRBD2 (6 bases). This CDR3 region has 14 residues. CDR1 and CDR2 (germline): MNHEY, SVGAGI. V was trimmed by 8 bases and J by 3 bases, leaving 17 bases between them. Written as DNA, the CDR3 is TGTGCCAGCTCACTCGGAGGGTGGAACTACGAGCAGTACTTC. Translated: CASSLGGWNYEQYF.

The chain links TRBV13 to TRBJ2-7; 9 bases fit TRBD1. After removal of 5 bases from V and 2 bases from J, the junction contained 7 bases not matched to a gene. CDR1 and CDR2 from the germline V gene are PRHDT and FYEKMQ (reference sequence). The CDR3 covers 15 residues. The CDR3 nucleotides read TGTGCCAGCAGCCGGACCGGGACAGGGACCTACGAGCAGTACTTC. It is translated as CASSRTGTGTYEQYF. The full variable domain, rest sourced from reference TRBV13 and TRBJ2-7, is AAGVIQSPRHLIKEKRETATLKCYPIPRHDTVYWYQQGPGQDPQFLISFYEKMQSDKGSIPDRFSAQQFSDYHSELNMSSLELGDSALYFCASSRTGTGTYEQYFGPGTRLTVT.

This chain uses TRBV5-1 with TRBJ2-1; D is ambiguous. CDR3 length: 18 residues. Trimming left V 4 bases short and J 2 bases short, with 22 bases between. Germline loops: CDR1 SGHRS, CDR2 YFSETQ. The CDR3 sequence: CASSPTASAQAPYNEQFF. DNA for the CDR3: TGCGCCAGCAGCCCTACTGCCAGCGCTCAAGCCCCCTACAATGAGCAGTTCTTC.

A single count supports this clone. The V and J genes are TRBV19 and TRBJ2-5, with 10 bases lining up with TRBD1. Germline CDR1 LNHDA, CDR2 SQIVND (reference sequence). Germline trimming cut 6 bases from V and 5 bases from J; bases unmatched to any gene: 9. The CDR3 totals 15 residues. The CDR3 region is CASRSGQGVWETQYF. CDR3 sequence (DNA): TGTGCCAGTAGATCCGGACAGGGGGTATGGGAGACCCAGTACTTC.

The chain uses TRBV28 and TRBJ2-7; either TRBD1 or TRBD2 may fit D (5 bases each). The CDR3 sequence is 14 residues long. Germline assignment: CDR1 MDHEN and CDR2 SYDVKM. V gave up 6 bases and J gave up 5 bases, with 17 bases separating them. CDR3 in amino acids: CASSPGPVGHEQYF. The CDR3 DNA reads as TGTGCCAGCAGCCCGGGACCGGTGGGGCACGAGCAGTACTTC.

The chain has TRBV19 and TRBJ2-2; D gene uncertain. CDR1 is LNHDA and CDR2 is SQIVND in the germline V gene (reference sequence). The CDR3 is 12 residues long. V was shortened by 8 bases and J by 7 bases, with 11 bases between the two germline ends. CDR3: CASAPTFGELFF. As DNA, the CDR3 is TGTGCCAGTGCCCCTACCTTCGGGGAGCTGTTTTTT. The full variable domain, rest sourced from reference TRBV19 and TRBJ2-2, is DGGITQSPKYLFRKEGQNVTLSCEQNLNHDAMYWYRQDPGQGLRLIYYSQIVNDFQKGDIAEGYSVSREKKESFPLTVTSAQKNPTAFYLCASAPTFGELFFGEGSRLTVL.